These T cell receptor beta chains were read from a single sample in a study of shared clonotypes between healthy human individuals. Using immunoSEQ multiplex PCR, the repertoire was profiled, and TCRdb retains in-frame clones only, with some absent. Altogether fewer than 2.5 million clones are present, 80% to 95% being singletons, with the ten largest covering around 0.4%. Sequencing was performed on naive CD4+ T cells from PBMCs. The source is a man between 18 and 29 years old in good health. Some clones in this sample may be carry-over from other donors' samples. Both conserved end residues are part of each CDR3. Each record gives: V gene, D gene, clone size, J gene, CDR3 DNA, CDR3 protein. The D gene is left open where the match is weak. The size of a clone is reported for some rows only, either as once, few or many, or as a class for expanded clones.

>TRBV14|.|once|TRBJ1-1
TGTGCCAGCAGCCAAAGTCGGCAGGTAAACACTGAAGCTTTCTTT
CASSQSRQVNTEAFF
>TRBV10-3|.|.|TRBJ2-3
TGTGCCATCAGTGGCCGTAGCGGAACGGGCACAGATACGCAGTATTTT
CAISGRSGTGTDTQYF
>TRBV5-1|TRBD1|.|TRBJ1-2
TGCGCCAGCAGCTCCACAGGGGACTATGGCTACACCTTC
CASSSTGDYGYTF
>TRBV5-4|TRBD2|.|TRBJ2-2
TGTGCCAGCAGCGCCCGGACTAGCGCCGGGGAGCTGTTTTTT
CASSARTSAGELFF
>TRBV29-1|.|.|TRBJ1-1
TGCAGCGTGGCAGGGGAGTCCGGCAAGGACACTGAAGCTTTCTTT
CSVAGESGKDTEAFF
>TRBV28|TRBD1|.|TRBJ2-7
TGTGCCAGCAGTTTAGTTGCGGACAGGCCCTCCTACGAGCAGTACTTC
CASSLVADRPSYEQYF
>TRBV19|.|.|TRBJ2-2
TGTGCCAGTAGTACGCCCCTAGACAGAAACACCGGGGAGCTGTTTTTT
CASSTPLDRNTGELFF
>TRBV18|.|.|TRBJ1-1
TGTGCCAGCTCCCCGACAGGGAACACTGAAGCTTTCTTT
CASSPTGNTEAFF
>TRBV2|TRBD1|.|TRBJ2-3
TGTGCCAGCAGTGAGACAGGGGACGATACGCAGTATTTT
CASSETGDDTQYF
>TRBV30|.|once|TRBJ2-1
TGTGCCTGGACGACTAGCTCCTACAATGAGCAGTTCTTC
CAWTTSSYNEQFF
>TRBV7-9|TRBD2|.|TRBJ2-7
TGTGCCAGCAGCTTAAACCCAGCGGGGGGCGAGCAGTACTTC
CASSLNPAGGEQYF
>TRBV27|.|.|TRBJ1-2
TGTGCCAGCAGTAATCAGGGGACACTTCTCGGCTACACCTTC
CASSNQGTLLGYTF
>TRBV5-1|.|.|TRBJ2-2
TGCGCCAGCAGGAAGGGGAAGACCGGGGAGCTGTTTTTT
CASRKGKTGELFF
>TRBV6-1|.|.|TRBJ2-3
TGTGCCAGCAGTGCCAAATTGGATACGCAGTATTTT
CASSAKLDTQYF
>TRBV7-3|.|.|TRBJ2-3
TGTGCCAGCAGCCCCGCTAGCACAGATACGCAGTATTTT
CASSPASTDTQYF